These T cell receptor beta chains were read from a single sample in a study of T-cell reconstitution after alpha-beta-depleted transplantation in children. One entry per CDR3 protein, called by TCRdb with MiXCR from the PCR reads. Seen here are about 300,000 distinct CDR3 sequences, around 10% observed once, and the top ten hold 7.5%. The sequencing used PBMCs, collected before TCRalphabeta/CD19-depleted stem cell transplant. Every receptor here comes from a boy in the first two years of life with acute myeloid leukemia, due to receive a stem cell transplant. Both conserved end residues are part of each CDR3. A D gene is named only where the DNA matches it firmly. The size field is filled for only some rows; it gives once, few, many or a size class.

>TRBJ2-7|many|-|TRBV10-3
TGTGCCATCAGTGAGTCGCCAGTCCGAACCTACGAGCAGTACTTC
CAISESPVRTYEQYF
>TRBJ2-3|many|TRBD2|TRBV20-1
TGCAGTGCTGTGATTAAGCGGGGGGGCCGTGATACGCAGTATTTT
CSAVIKRGGRDTQYF
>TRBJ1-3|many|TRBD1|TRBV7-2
TGTGCCAGCAGCTCACCTTACAGGGGGCTGCCCGGAAACACCATATATTTT
CASSSPYRGLPGNTIYF
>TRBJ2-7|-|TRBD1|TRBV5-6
TGTGCCAGCAGCAACTCCACAGGGGACCACTACGAGCAGTACTTC
CASSNSTGDHYEQYF
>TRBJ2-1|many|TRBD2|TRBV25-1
TGTGCCAGCAGTCCGCGGGGCAGCGGAGGACTAGCGGACAATGAGCAGTTCTTC
CASSPRGSGGLADNEQFF
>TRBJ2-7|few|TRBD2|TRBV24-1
TGTGCCACCAGTGATCCCGGACTAGCGGGGGGTCGGGAGCAGTACTTC
CATSDPGLAGGREQYF
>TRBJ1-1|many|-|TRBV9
TGTGCCAGCAGCGTAGTGGGGGGGAACACTAAAGCTTTCTTT
CASSVVGGNTKAFF
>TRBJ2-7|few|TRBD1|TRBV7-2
TGTGCCAGCAGCCCCTCCGTGGGACAGGGCACCTACGAGCAGTACTTC
CASSPSVGQGTYEQYF
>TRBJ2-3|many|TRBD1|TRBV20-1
TGCAGTGCTTCAATCAGGGGGCGACAGGCGAGCACAGATACGCAGTATTTT
CSASIRGRQASTDTQYF
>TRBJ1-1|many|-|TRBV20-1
TGCAGTGCTAGAATAACAGGGCTGAACACTGAAGCTTTCTTT
CSARITGLNTEAFF
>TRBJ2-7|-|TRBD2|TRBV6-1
TGTGCCAGCAGTGATTGGGGACTAGCGGCCTACGAGCAGTACTTC
CASSDWGLAAYEQYF
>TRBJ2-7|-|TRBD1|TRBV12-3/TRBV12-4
TGTGCCAGCTTTATCGGACAGGGACTTGAGTACGAGCAGTACTTC
CASFIGQGLEYEQYF
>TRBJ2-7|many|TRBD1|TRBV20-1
TGCAGTGCTAGAGGGGGGACAGCCTACGAGCAGTACTTC
CSARGGTAYEQYF
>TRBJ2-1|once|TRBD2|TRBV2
TGTGCCATCTGCCAGGGACTAGCGGGGGCCAGAAGCTCCTACAATGAGCAGTTCTTC
CAICQGLAGARSSYNEQFF